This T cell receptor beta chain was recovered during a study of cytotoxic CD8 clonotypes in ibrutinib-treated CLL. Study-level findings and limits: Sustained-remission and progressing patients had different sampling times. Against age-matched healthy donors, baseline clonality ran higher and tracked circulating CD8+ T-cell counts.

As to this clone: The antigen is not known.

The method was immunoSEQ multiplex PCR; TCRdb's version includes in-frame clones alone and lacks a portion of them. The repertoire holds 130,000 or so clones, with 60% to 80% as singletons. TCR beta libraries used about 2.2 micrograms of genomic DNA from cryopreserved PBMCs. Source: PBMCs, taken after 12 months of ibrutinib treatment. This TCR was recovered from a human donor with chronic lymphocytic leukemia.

CDR3 loop: CASSPTGTGTYEQYF. CDR3 nucleotide sequence: TGTGCCAGCTCACCCACCGGGACAGGGACGTACGAGCAGTACTTC. This chain links TRBV18 with TRBJ2-7; 9 bases line up with TRBD1. CDR1 KGHSH and CDR2 LQKENI come from the germline V gene. Trimming at V came to 3 bases and at J to 4 bases, leaving 7 bases not matched to a gene. There are 15 residues in the CDR3.